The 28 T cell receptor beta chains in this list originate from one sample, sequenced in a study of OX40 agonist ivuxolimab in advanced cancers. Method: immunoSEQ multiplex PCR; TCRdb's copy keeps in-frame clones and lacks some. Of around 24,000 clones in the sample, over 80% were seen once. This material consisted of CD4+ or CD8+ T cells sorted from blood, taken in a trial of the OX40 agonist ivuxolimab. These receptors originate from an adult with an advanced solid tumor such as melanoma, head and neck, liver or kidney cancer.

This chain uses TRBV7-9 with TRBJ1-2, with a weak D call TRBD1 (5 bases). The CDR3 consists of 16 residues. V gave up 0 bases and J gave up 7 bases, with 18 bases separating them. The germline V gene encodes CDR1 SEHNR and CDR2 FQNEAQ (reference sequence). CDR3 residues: CASSLAFGTSTFGYTF. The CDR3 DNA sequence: TGTGCCAGCAGCTTAGCGTTCGGGACCTCTACCTTTGGCTACACCTTC.

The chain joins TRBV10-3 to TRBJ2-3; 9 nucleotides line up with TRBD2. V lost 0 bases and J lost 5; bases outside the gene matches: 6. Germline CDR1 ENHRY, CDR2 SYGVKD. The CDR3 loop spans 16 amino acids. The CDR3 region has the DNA TGTGCCATCAGTGAGTCTGGCGGGGGGGCAGGAGATACGCAGTATTTT. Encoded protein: CAISESGGGAGDTQYF.

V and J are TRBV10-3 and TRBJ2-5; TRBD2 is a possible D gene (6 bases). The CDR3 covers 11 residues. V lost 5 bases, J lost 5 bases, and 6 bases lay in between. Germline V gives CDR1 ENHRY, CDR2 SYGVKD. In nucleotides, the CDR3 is TGTGCCATCAGTCGGGGGGAGACCCAGTACTTC. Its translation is CAISRGETQYF.

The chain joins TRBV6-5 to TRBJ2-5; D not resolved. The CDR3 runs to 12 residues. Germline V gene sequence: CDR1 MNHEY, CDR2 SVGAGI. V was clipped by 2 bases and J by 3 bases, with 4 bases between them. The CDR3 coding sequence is TGTGCCAGCAGTTACAGGGAAGAGACCCAGTACTTC. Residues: CASSYREETQYF.

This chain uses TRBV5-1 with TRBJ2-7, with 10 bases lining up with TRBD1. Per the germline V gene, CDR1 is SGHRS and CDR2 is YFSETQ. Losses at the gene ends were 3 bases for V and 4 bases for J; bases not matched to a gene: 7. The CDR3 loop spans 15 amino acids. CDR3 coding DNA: TGCGCCAGCAGCTCATACGGGACAGGGGCGTACGAGCAGTACTTC. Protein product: CASSSYGTGAYEQYF. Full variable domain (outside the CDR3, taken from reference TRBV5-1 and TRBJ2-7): KAGVTQTPRYLIKTRGQQVTLSCSPISGHRSVSWYQQTPGQGLQFLFEYFSETQRNKGNFPGRFSGRQFSNSRSEMNVSTLELGDSALYLCASSSYGTGAYEQYFGPGTRLTVT.

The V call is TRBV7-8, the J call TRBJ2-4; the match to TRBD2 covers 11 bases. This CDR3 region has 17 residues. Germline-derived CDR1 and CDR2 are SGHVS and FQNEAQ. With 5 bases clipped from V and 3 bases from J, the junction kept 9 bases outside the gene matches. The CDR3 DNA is TGTGCCAGCAGCCCCAGGACTAGCGGGTCGGTCAAAAACATTCAGTACTTC. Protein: CASSPRTSGSVKNIQYF.

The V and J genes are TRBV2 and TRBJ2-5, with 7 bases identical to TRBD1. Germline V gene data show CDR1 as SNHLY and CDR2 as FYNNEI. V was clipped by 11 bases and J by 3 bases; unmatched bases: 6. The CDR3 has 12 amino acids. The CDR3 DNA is TGTGCCGGTGGGACAGTGGAAGAGACCCAGTACTTC. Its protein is CAGGTVEETQYF.

The CDR3 reads CASSLKAGGTYGYTF. In DNA, the CDR3 is TGTGCCAGCAGTTTAAAGGCAGGGGGCACCTATGGCTACACCTTC. J is TRBJ1-2 and V is TRBV27; TRBD1 aligns across 8 bases. Trimming at V came to 2 bases and at J to 4 bases, leaving 6 bases not matched to a gene. The CDR3 sequence is 15 residues long. Germline CDR1 and CDR2: MNHEY and SMNVEV (reference sequence).

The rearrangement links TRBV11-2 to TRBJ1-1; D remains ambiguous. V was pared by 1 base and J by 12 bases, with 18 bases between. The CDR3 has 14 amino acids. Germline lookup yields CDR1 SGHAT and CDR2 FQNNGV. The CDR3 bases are TGTGCCAGCAGCTTAGTAAACGGGCCAGGAGATACTTTCTTT. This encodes CASSLVNGPGDTFF.

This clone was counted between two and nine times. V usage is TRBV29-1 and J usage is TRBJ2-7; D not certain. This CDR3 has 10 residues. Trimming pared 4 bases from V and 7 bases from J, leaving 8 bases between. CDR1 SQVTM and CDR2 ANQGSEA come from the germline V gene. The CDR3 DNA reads TGCAGCGTTGGAAGTAGTGAGCAGTACTTC. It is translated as CSVGSSEQYF.

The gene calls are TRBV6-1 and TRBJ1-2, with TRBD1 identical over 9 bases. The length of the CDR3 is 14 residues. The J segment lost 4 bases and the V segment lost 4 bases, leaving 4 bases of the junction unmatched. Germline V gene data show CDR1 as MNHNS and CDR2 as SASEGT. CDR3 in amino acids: CASSGTGVSYGYTF. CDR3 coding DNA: TGTGCCAGCAGTGGGACAGGGGTGAGCTATGGCTACACCTTC.

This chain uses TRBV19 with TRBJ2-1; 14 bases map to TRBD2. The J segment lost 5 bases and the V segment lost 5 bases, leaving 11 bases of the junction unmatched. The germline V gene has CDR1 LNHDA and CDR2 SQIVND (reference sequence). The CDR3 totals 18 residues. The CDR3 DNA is TGTGCCAGTAGTTCTCGACTAGCGGGAGGGCCAAAGAACAATGAGCAGTTCTTC. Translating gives CASSSRLAGGPKNNEQFF. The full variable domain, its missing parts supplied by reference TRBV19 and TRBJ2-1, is DGGITQSPKYLFRKEGQNVTLSCEQNLNHDAMYWYRQDPGQGLRLIYYSQIVNDFQKGDIAEGYSVSREKKESFPLTVTSAQKNPTAFYLCASSSRLAGGPKNNEQFFGPGTRLTVL.

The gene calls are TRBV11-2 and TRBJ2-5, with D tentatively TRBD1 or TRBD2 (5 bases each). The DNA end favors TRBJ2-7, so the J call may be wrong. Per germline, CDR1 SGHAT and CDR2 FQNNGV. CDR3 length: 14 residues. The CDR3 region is CASSLRNEGYEQYF. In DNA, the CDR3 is TGTGCCAGCAGCTTACGAAATGAGGGGTACGAGCAGTACTTC.

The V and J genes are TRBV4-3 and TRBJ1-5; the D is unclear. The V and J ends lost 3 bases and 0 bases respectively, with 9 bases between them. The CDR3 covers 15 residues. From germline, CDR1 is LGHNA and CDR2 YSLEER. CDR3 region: CASSQVVYSNQPQHF. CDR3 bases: TGCGCCAGCAGCCAGGTCGTTTATAGCAATCAGCCCCAGCATTTT.

In DNA, the CDR3 is TGCGCCAGCAGCTTTCAACCGGGGAGGGGAATTGACGAGCAGTACTTC. This gives the protein CASSFQPGRGIDEQYF. The chain has TRBV5-1 and TRBJ2-7; TRBD2 matches at 7 bases. CDR1 is SGHRS, CDR2 YFSETQ, per germline. There are 16 residues in the CDR3. V lost 2 bases and J lost 5; bases outside the gene matches: 13.

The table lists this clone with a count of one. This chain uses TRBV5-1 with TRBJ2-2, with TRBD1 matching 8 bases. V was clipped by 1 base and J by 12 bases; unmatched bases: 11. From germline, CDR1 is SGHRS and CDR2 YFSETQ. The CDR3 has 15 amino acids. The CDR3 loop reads CASSLSDYRGDQLFF. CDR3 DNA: TGCGCCAGCAGCTTGTCCGACTACAGGGGGGATCAGCTGTTTTTT.

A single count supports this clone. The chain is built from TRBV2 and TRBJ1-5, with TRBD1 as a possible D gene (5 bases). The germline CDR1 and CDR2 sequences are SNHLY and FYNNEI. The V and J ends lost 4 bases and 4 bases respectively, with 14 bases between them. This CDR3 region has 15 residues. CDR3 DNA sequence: TGTGCCAGCAGTGGGAGGGGCCGCTCAAATCAGCCCCAGCATTTT. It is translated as CASSGRGRSNQPQHF.

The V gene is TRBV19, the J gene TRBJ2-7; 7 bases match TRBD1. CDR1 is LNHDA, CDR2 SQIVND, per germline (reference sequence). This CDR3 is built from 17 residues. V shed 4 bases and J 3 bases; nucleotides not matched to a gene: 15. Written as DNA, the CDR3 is TGTGCCAGTAGTAAATCTCCTGCAGGGGGTTCTCTCTACGAGCAGTACTTC. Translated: CASSKSPAGGSLYEQYF.

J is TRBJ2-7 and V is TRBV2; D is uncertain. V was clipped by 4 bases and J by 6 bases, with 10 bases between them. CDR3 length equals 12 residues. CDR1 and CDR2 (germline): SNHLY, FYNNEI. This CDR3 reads CASSGIGPEQYF. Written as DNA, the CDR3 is TGTGCCAGCAGTGGTATTGGCCCCGAGCAGTACTTC.

The CDR3 DNA sequence: TGTGCCATCAAGGGGGAGGCGGACACCGGGGAGCTGTTTTTT. The encoded protein is CAIKGEADTGELFF. The chain links TRBV10-3 to TRBJ2-2, with D perhaps given as TRBD1 or TRBD2 (6 bases each). Per the germline V gene, CDR1 is ENHRY and CDR2 is SYGVKD. V was shortened by 7 bases and J by 3 bases, with 12 bases between the two germline ends. The CDR3 sequence is 14 residues long.

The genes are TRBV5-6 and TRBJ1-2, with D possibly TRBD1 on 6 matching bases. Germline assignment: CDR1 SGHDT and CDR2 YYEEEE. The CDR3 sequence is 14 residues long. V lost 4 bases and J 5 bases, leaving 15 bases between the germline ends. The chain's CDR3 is CASSRPTGRYGYTF. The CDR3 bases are TGTGCCAGCAGCCGACCGACAGGCCGGTATGGCTACACCTTC.

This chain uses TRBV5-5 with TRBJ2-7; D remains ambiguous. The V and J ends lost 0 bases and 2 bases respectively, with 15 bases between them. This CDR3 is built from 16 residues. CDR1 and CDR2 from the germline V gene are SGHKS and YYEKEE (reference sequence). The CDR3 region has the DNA TGTGCCAGCAGCTTGGCCTCGGCAGGTCATACCTACGAGCAGTACTTC. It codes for CASSLASAGHTYEQYF.

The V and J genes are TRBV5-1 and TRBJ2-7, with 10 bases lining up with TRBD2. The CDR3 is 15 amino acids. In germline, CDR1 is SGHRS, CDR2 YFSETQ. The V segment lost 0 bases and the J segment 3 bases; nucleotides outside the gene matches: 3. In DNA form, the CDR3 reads TGCGCCAGCAGCTTGGCTAGCGGGGGTATCTACGAGCAGTACTTC. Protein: CASSLASGGIYEQYF.

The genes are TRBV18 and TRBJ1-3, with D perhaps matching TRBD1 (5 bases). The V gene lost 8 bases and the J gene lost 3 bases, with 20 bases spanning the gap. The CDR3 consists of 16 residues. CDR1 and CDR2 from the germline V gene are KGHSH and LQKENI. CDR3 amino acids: CASHLQVLLSGNTIYF. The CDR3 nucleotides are TGTGCCAGCCACCTACAGGTTCTGCTGAGTGGAAACACCATATATTTT.

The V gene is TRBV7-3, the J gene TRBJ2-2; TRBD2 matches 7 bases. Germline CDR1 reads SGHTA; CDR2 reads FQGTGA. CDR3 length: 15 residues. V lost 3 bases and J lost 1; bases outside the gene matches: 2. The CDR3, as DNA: TGTGCCAGCAGCTTTCGCGGGGGGAACACCGGGGAGCTGTTTTTT. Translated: CASSFRGGNTGELFF. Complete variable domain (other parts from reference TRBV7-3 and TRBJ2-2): GAGVSQTPSNKVTEKGKYVELRCDPISGHTALYWYRQSLGQGPEFLIYFQGTGAADDSGLPNDRFFAVRPEGSVSTLKIQRTERGDSAVYLCASSFRGGNTGELFFGEGSRLTVL.

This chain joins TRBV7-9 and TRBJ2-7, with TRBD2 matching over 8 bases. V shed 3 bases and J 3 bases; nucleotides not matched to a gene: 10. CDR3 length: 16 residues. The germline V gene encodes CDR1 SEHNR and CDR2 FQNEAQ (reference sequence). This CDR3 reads CASSFAGSGGNYEQYF. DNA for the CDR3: TGTGCCAGCAGCTTCGCAGGGAGCGGGGGCAACTACGAGCAGTACTTC.

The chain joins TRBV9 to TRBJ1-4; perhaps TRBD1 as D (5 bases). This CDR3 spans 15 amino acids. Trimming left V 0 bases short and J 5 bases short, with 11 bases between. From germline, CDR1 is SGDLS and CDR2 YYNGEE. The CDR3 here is CASSVEGRVNEKLFF. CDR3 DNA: TGTGCCAGCAGCGTAGAGGGCAGGGTGAATGAAAAACTGTTTTTT.

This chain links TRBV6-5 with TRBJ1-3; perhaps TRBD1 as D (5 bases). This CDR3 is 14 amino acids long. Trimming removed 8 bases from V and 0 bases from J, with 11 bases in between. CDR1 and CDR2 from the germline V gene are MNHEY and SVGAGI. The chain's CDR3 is CASGETVSGNTIYF. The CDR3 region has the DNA TGTGCCAGCGGGGAGACAGTCTCTGGAAACACCATATATTTT.